This is a list of T cell receptor beta chains from one sample in a study of early T cells in non-severe SARS-CoV-2 infection. TCRdb passed the 5' RACE reads through MiXCR, listing each CDR3 protein once. Of tens of thousands of distinct CDR3 sequences in the sample, about 6.5% were seen once. Sequences were obtained from whole blood. These receptor sequences come from an adult who was a healthcare worker with PCR-confirmed SARS-CoV-2 infection or an uninfected control (not recorded which). Both conserved end residues are part of each CDR3. D genes are given only for firm matches. Clone size is shown for a subset of rows, as once, few, many or a class of expanded clone.

>TRBJ2-7|TRBV12-3/TRBV12-4|TRBD1|few
CASSSTGQGSYEQYF
TGTGCCAGCAGTTCCACGGGACAGGGCTCCTACGAGCAGTACTTC
>TRBJ2-7|TRBV28|.|many
CATAGGAYEQYF
TGTGCCACGGCCGGGGGAGCCTACGAGCAGTACTTC
>TRBJ1-4|TRBV12-3/TRBV12-4|.|.
CASSPTEGSEKLFF
TGTGCCAGCAGCCCGACGGAGGGCTCTGAAAAACTGTTTTTT
>TRBJ2-7|TRBV20-1|TRBD1|.
CSARRQGASLSSYEQYF
TGCAGTGCTAGAAGACAGGGGGCATCCCTTAGCTCCTACGAGCAGTACTTC
>TRBJ2-7|TRBV2|.|.
CASRRAEQYF
TGTGCCAGCCGGAGGGCCGAGCAGTACTTC
>TRBJ2-7|TRBV20-1|.|many
CSVTASGSYYEQYF
TGCAGTGTCACAGCTTCCGGGTCCTACTACGAGCAGTACTTC
>TRBJ2-2|TRBV2|TRBD1|few
CASGPGQGAVHTGELFF
TGTGCCAGTGGGCCGGGACAGGGGGCGGTCCACACCGGGGAGCTGTTTTTT
>TRBJ1-1|TRBV6-5|.|few
CASRRRQMDTEAFF
TGTGCCAGCAGAAGAAGACAGATGGACACTGAAGCTTTCTTT
>TRBJ2-2|TRBV4-2|TRBD1|many
CASSRKGDSWELFF
TGTGCCAGCAGCCGGAAAGGGGACAGCTGGGAGCTGTTTTTT
>TRBJ1-5|TRBV18|.|.
CASSPSTGQPQHF
TGTGCCAGCTCACCAAGCACAGGGCAGCCCCAGCATTTT
>TRBJ2-1|TRBV19|.|.
CASRPGGNRDNEQFF
TGTGCCAGTAGGCCTGGGGGGAATCGGGACAATGAGCAGTTCTTC
>TRBJ2-7|TRBV28|.|.
CASSLGGPYEQYF
TGTGCCAGCAGTTTAGGGGGACCCTACGAGCAGTACTTC
>TRBJ2-6|TRBV19|TRBD1|many
CASSTPGQKNSGANVLTF
TGTGCCAGTAGTACACCGGGACAGAAAAACTCTGGGGCCAACGTCCTGACTTTC
>TRBJ2-7|TRBV20-1|.|many
CSARDTEEQYF
TGCAGTGCTAGAGATACGGAGGAGCAGTACTTC
>TRBJ2-1|TRBV20-1|.|few
CSARSDRGAQPKDEQFF
TGCAGTGCCCGTTCGGACAGAGGGGCCCAGCCTAAGGATGAGCAGTTCTTC
>TRBJ2-3|TRBV11-2|TRBD1|many
CASSLGPGTGVTITDTQYF
TGTGCCAGCAGCTTAGGCCCGGGGACAGGAGTAACTATCACAGATACGCAGTATTTT
>TRBJ2-2|TRBV7-2|TRBD1|.
CASSFGTGVTGELFF
TGTGCCAGCAGTTTTGGGACAGGGGTTACCGGGGAGCTGTTTTTT
>TRBJ2-2|TRBV12-3/TRBV12-4|.|.
CASSLLWETGTGELFF
TGTGCCAGCAGTTTGCTATGGGAGACAGGCACCGGGGAGCTGTTTTTT
>TRBJ1-5|TRBV20-1|TRBD1|few
CSARVSGQAANQPQHF
TGCAGTGCTAGAGTTTCTGGACAGGCGGCTAATCAGCCCCAGCATTTT
>TRBJ2-2|TRBV10-1|TRBD1|many
CASSARTGTGELFF
TGCGCCAGCAGTGCCAGGACAGGTACCGGGGAGCTGTTTTTT
>TRBJ2-7|TRBV6-2/TRBV6-3|TRBD2|few
CASSPSGTSYSEQYF
TGTGCCAGCAGTCCTTCGGGGACTAGTTACTCCGAGCAGTACTTC
>TRBJ2-7|TRBV11-2|TRBD1|few
CASSRSGQGASYEQYF
TGTGCCAGCAGCCGATCAGGACAGGGTGCCTCCTACGAGCAGTACTTC